This T cell receptor (beta chain) was documented in a study of T cell repertoires in cytomegalovirus infection. On the study more broadly: Recently identified HLA-C-restricted CMV epitopes were used, and well-studied HLA-B-restricted CMV epitopes were used as well. Evidence of both CMV infection and a matching HLA type came from public TCR beta signatures.

The CDR3 totals 14 residues. The ends were cut back, 0 bases at V and 5 bases at J, with 11 bases in the middle. Germline V lookup: CDR1 SGHAT, CDR2 FQNNGV. Study results and caveats: In two of eight donors, the top clonotype was HLA-C-restricted CMV-specific.

This clonotype has more than one count but fewer than ten. Antigen specificity is unknown. TCRdb reprocessed the reads with MiXCR, giving one entry per CDR3 protein. The profile shows about 69,000 distinct CDR3 sequences, roughly 28% of them singletons. The gene calls are TRBV11-2 and TRBJ2-7; D is unresolved. The starting material was CD8+ T cells from cultured PBMCs, obtained from culture after CMV antigen stimulation. This clonotype was obtained from a human donor in good health (CMV status not recorded). Some clones in this sample may be carry-over from other donors' samples. CDR3 residues: CASSLEYGADEQYF. CDR3 DNA sequence: TGTGCCAGCAGCTTAGAGTACGGTGCGGACGAGCAGTACTTC.